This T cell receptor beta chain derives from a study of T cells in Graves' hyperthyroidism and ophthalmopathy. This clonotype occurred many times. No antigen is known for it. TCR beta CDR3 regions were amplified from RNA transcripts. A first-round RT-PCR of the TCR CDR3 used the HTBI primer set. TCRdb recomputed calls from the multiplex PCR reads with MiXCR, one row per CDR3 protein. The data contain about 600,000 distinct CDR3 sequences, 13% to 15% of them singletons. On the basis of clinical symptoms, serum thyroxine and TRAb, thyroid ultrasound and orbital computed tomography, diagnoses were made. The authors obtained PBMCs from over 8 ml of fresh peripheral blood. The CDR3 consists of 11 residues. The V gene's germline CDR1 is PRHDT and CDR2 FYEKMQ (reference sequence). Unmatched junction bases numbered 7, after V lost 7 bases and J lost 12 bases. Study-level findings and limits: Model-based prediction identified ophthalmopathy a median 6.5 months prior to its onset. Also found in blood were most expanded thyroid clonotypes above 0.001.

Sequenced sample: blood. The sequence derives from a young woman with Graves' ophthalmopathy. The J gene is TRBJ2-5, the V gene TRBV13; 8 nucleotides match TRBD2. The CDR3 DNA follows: TGTGCCAGCACCCAGACTAGCGTTAAGTACTTC. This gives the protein CASTQTSVKYF. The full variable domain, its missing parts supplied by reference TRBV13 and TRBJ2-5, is AAGVIQSPRHLIKEKRETATLKCYPIPRHDTVYWYQQGPGQDPQFLISFYEKMQSDKGSIPDRFSAQQFSDYHSELNMSSLELGDSALYFCASTQTSVKYFGPGTRLLVL.